Listed here is a single T cell receptor beta chain. The entry originates in a study of blood T cell repertoires in COVID-19. Using immunoSEQ multiplex PCR, the repertoire was profiled, and TCRdb retains in-frame clones only, with some absent. The sample holds about 130,000 clones, approximately 83% seen once. The germline V gene has CDR1 MNHEY and CDR2 SVGAGI. J gave up 9 bases and V 8 bases, and 7 bases lay outside the gene matches. The CDR3 extends over 14 amino acids. The rearrangement links TRBV6-5 to TRBJ2-1; 13 bases line up with TRBD2. This TCR was sampled from a woman aged 50 to 60 who had recovered from COVID-19. The sequencing sample was made of peripheral blood. CDR3 DNA sequence: TGTGCCAGCGGCGGGACTAGCGGGATACGTGAGCAGTTCTTC. Encoded protein: CASGGTSGIREQFF.